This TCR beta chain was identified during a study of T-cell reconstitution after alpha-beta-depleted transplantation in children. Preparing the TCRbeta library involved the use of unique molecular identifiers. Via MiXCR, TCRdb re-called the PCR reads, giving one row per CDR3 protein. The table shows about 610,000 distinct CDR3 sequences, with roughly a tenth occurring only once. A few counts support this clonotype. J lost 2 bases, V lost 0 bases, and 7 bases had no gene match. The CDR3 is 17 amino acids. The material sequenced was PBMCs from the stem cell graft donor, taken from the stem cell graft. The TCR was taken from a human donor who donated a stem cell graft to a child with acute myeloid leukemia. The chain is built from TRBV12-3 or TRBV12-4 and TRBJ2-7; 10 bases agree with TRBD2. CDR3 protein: CASSLALSGRATYEQYF. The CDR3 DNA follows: TGTGCCAGCAGTTTAGCGTTAAGCGGGAGGGCAACCTACGAGCAGTACTTC.